Here is one T cell receptor beta chain with its context. What it binds is not known. TCRdb's copy holds only in-frame clones and misses some; the assay was immunoSEQ multiplex PCR. The data show roughly 30,000 clones, about nine tenths seen once. The data were taken from a study of lymphopenia after photon versus proton radiotherapy. This CDR3 is built from 16 residues. Germline V gene data show CDR1 as MNHNY and CDR2 as SVGAGI (reference sequence). The V gene end was trimmed by 5 bases and the J gene end by 3 bases; junction bases not matched to a gene: 11. Findings of the study overall: Post-nadir TCR diversity decline inversely tracked overall survival among those who died. Proton therapy kept repertoires fairly stable, unlike photons, which gained effector/memory cells. Better survival with proton therapy was suggested as possible, not demonstrated. After the lymphocyte nadir, photon-treated repertoires showed oligoclonal expansion, especially of CD8+ Temra cells.

Material: peripheral blood, obtained from a patient treated with photon-based radiotherapy. The origin of this receptor is a woman between 45 and 60 years old with pancreatic cancer. The rearrangement links TRBV6-6 to TRBJ2-7; 9 bases are a match to TRBD1. The CDR3, as DNA: TGTGCCAGCAGTCAAAACCCGACAGGGGGTAACTACGAGCAGTACTTC. It yields the protein CASSQNPTGGNYEQYF.